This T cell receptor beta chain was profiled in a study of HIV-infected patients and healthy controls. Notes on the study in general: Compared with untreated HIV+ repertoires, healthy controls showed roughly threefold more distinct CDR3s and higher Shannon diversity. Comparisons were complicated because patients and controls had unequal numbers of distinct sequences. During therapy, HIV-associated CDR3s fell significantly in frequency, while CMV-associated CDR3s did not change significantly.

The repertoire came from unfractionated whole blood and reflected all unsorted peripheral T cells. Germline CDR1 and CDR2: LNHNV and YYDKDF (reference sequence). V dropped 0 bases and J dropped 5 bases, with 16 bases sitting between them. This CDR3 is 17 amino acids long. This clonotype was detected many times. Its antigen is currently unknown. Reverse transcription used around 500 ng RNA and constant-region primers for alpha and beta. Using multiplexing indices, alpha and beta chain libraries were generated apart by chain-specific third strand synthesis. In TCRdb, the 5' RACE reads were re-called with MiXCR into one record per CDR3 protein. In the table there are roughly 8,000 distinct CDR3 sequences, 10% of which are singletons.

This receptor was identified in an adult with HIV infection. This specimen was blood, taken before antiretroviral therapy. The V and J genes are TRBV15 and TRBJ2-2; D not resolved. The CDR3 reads CATSRDQTGPRTGELFF. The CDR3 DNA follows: TGTGCCACCAGCAGAGATCAGACGGGTCCGAGGACCGGGGAGCTGTTTTTT.